This note documents a single TCR beta chain sequence. The data are from a study of blood T cell repertoires in COVID-19. In the study overall: From T cells, B-cell-depleted T cells, or PBMCs came the material, which was cDNA or gDNA.

V trimming: 8 bases; J trimming: 7 bases; junction bases outside the gene matches: 10. Germline-derived CDR1 and CDR2 are MDHEN and SYDVKM. This CDR3 comprises 14 residues. The method was immunoSEQ multiplex PCR; TCRdb's version includes in-frame clones alone and lacks a portion of them. The sample lists around 79,000 clones, roughly 91% occurring once. This clonotype was obtained from a man between 70 and 80 years old with active or convalescent COVID-19. Sequencing input: peripheral blood. The chain is built from TRBV28 and TRBJ1-4, with TRBD1 matching over 7 bases. The CDR3 coding sequence is TGTGCCAGCGGGCCTCCGGCAGGGGGTGAAAAACTGTTTTTT. Translated, it gives CASGPPAGGEKLFF.